This T cell receptor beta chain was obtained from a study of T-cell reconstitution after alpha-beta-depleted transplantation in children. The ends were cut back, 0 bases at V and 3 bases at J, with 9 bases in the middle. Germline V CDR1 and CDR2: SGDLS, YYNGEE. This CDR3 has 14 amino acids. Using unique molecular identifiers, the investigators prepared the TCRbeta library. MiXCR, run by TCRdb on the PCR reads, gives a single entry per CDR3 protein. The sample lists nearly 550,000 distinct CDR3 sequences, about 18% seen once, with 3.3% in the top ten. This clonotype showed up many times. V usage is TRBV9 and J usage is TRBJ1-1, with D unresolved. The starting material was PBMCs from the stem cell graft donor, obtained from the stem cell graft. The sequence was obtained from a human donor who donated a stem cell graft to a child with acute lymphoblastic leukemia. CDR3 region: CASSVAPRYTEAFF. CDR3 DNA sequence: TGTGCCAGCAGCGTAGCTCCGCGGTACACTGAAGCTTTCTTT.